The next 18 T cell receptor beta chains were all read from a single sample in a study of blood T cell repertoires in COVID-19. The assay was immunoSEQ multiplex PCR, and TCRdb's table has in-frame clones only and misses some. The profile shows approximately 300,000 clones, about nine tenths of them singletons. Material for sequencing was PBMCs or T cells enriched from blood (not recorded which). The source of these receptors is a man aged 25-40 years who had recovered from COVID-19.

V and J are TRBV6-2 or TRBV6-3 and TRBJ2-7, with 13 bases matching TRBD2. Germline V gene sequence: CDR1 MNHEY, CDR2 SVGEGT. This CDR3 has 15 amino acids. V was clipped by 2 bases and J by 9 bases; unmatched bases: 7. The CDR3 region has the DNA TGTGCCAGCAGTTACGGGACTAGCGGGGACATCTGGCAGTACTTC. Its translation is CASSYGTSGDIWQYF.

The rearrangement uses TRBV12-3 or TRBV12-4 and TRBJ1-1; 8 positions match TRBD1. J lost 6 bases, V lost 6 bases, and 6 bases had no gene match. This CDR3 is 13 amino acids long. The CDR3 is CASRDRGEAEAFF. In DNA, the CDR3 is TGTGCCAGCAGAGACAGGGGTGAAGCTGAAGCTTTCTTT.

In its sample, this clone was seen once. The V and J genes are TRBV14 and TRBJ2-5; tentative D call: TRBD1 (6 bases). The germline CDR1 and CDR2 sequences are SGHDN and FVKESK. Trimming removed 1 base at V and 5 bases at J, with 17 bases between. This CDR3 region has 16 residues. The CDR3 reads CASSQARVTGFETQYF. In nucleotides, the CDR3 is TGTGCCAGCAGCCAAGCCCGGGTAACAGGGTTTGAGACCCAGTACTTC.

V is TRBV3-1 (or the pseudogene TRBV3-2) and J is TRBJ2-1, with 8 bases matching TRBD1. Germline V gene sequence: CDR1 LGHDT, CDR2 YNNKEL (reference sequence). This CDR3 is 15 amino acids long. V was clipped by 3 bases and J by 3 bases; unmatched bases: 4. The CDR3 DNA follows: TGTGCCAGCAGCCAGGGACAGGAAATCTACAATGAGCAGTTCTTC. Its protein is CASSQGQEIYNEQFF.

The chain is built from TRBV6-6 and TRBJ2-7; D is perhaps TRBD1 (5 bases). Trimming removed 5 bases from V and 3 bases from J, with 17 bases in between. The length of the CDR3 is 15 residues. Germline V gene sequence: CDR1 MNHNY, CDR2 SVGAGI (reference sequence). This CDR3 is CASSLEQGSYYEQYF. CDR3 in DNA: TGTGCCAGCAGTCTTGAGCAGGGATCATACTACGAGCAGTACTTC.

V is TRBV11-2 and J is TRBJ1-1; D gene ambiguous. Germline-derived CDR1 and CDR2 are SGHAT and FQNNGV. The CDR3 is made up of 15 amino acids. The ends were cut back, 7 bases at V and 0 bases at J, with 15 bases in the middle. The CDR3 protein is CASTPEPGLNTEAFF. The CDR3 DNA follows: TGTGCCAGCACCCCTGAACCGGGATTGAACACTGAAGCTTTCTTT.

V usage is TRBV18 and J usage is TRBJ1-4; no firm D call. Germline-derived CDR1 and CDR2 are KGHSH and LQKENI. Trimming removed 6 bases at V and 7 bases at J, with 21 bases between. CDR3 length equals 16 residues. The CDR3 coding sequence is TGTGCCAGCTCCGCGCTCGTCGGCGACTTGAGTGAAAAACTGTTTTTT. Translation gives CASSALVGDLSEKLFF.

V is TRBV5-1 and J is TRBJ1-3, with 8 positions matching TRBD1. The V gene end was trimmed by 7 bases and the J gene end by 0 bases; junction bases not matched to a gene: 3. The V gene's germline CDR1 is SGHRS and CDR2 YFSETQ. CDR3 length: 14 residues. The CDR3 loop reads CASGQGFSGNTIYF. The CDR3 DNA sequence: TGCGCCAGCGGACAGGGTTTCTCTGGAAACACCATATATTTT.

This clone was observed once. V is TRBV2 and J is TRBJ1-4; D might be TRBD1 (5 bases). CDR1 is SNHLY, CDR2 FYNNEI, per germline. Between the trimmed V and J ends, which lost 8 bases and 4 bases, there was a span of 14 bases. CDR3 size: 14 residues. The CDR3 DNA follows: TGTGCCAGCTCGGGGGGAGCAAATAATGAAAAACTGTTTTTT. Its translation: CASSGGANNEKLFF.

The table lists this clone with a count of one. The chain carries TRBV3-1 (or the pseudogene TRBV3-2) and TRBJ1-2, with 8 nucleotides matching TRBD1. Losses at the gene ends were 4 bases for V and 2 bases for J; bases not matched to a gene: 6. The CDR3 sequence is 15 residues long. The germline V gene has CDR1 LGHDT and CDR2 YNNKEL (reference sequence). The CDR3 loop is CASSLLGQANYGYTF. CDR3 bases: TGTGCCAGCAGCCTTTTGGGACAGGCCAACTATGGCTACACCTTC.

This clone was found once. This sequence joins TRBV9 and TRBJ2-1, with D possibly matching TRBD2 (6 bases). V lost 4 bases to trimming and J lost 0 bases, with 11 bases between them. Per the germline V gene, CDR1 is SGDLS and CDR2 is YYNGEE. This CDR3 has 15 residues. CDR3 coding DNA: TGTGCCAGCAGCTCGGCCGGGAGCTCCTACAATGAGCAGTTCTTC. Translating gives CASSSAGSSYNEQFF.

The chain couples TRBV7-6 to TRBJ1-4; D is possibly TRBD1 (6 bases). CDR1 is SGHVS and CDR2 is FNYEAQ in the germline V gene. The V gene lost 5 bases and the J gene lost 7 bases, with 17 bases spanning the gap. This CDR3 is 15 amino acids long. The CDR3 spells CASSPFQGGGEKLFF. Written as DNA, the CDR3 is TGTGCCAGCAGCCCGTTCCAGGGAGGGGGTGAAAAACTGTTTTTT.

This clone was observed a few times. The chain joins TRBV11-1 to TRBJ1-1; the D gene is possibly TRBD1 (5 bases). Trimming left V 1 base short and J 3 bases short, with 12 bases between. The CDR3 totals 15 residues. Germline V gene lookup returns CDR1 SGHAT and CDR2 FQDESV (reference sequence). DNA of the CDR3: TGTGCCAGCAGCTTAGAAGGGGCTGTGGACACTGAAGCTTTCTTT. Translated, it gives CASSLEGAVDTEAFF.

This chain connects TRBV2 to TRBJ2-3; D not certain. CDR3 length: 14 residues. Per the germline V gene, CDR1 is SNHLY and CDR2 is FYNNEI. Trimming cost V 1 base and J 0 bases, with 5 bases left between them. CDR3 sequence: CASSEGPSTDTQYF. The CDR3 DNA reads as TGTGCCAGCAGTGAAGGGCCGAGCACAGATACGCAGTATTTT.

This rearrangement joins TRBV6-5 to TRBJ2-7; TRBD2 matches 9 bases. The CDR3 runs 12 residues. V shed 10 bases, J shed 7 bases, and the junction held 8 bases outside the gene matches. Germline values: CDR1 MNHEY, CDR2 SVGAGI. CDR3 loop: CATLGLAREQYF. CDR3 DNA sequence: TGTGCCACCCTAGGACTAGCGCGAGAGCAGTACTTC.

The CDR3 DNA reads TGTGCCAGCAGCGCGGGACTAGCTTACTACAATGAGCAGTTCTTC. Its translation is CASSAGLAYYNEQFF. The chain uses TRBV7-8 and TRBJ2-1, with 9 bases lining up with TRBD2. Unmatched junction bases numbered 5, after V lost 5 bases and J lost 3 bases. This CDR3 is built from 15 residues. Germline assignment: CDR1 SGHVS and CDR2 FQNEAQ.

CDR3 region: CASSPTGESSYEQYF. In nucleotides, the CDR3 is TGTGCCAGCAGCCCTACGGGGGAATCCTCCTACGAGCAGTACTTC. The chain couples TRBV4-2 to TRBJ2-7; the D gene is possibly TRBD2 (6 bases). V was cut by 4 bases and J by 0 bases, with 13 bases left in between. The CDR3 spans 15 residues. Germline V gene sequence: CDR1 LGHNA, CDR2 YNFKEQ.

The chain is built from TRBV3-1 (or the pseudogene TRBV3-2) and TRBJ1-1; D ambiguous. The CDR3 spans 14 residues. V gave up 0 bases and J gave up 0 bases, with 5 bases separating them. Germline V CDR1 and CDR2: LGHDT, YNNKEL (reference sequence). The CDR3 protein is CASSQDNMNTEAFF. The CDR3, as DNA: TGTGCCAGCAGCCAAGATAACATGAACACTGAAGCTTTCTTT.